This T cell receptor beta chain was captured by sequencing in a study of T cell repertoires in cytomegalovirus infection (dated by TCRdb to the late 2010s). Regarding the complete study: Donor HLA type was relevant to the analysis, as public TCR beta signatures indicated carriage of CMV infection together with the matching HLA type.

Instrument used: Illumina HiSeq 1500. TCRdb trimmed the raw reads at Q25, called clones with MiXCR and kept productive beta chains. Identical CDR3 protein sequences are pooled into one entry, listed with their most common genes and DNA. For this sample there are roughly 250,000 distinct CDR3 sequences; approximately 13% appear just once. The biggest ten clones account for 1.6% of the sample. This clonotype was detected ten times or more. The antigen it recognizes is unknown. No much larger clonotype is one base removed from it; base qualities were not supplied. Between the V and J ends, shortened by 7 bases and 1 base respectively, the junction contains 10 bases. There are 13 amino acids in the CDR3, from cysteine to phenylalanine inclusive. Only the CDR3 part of the read is kept: 39 bases, read in frame from the first base. The germline V gene (reference sequence) sets CDR1 to LNHDA and CDR2 to SQIVND.

General conclusions and limits of the study: In both this cohort and an independent cohort of some 380 donors, the cumulative frequency of public TCR beta family members distinguished carriers of CMV infection plus the relevant HLA type. The ex vivo response was dominated by HLA-C-restricted CMV-specific TCR beta clonotypes, which also provided the single most frequent clonotype in two of eight donors.

Sequenced input: PBMCs. The clonotype comes from a human donor in good health (CMV status not recorded). Some clones in this sample may be carry-over from other donors' samples. The chain is made from TRBV19 and TRBJ1-1; there is no confident call for the D gene. The CDR3 amino acid sequence is: CASIPRQNTEAFF. The bases are TGTGCCAGTATCCCCAGGCAGAACACTGAAGCTTTCTTT.